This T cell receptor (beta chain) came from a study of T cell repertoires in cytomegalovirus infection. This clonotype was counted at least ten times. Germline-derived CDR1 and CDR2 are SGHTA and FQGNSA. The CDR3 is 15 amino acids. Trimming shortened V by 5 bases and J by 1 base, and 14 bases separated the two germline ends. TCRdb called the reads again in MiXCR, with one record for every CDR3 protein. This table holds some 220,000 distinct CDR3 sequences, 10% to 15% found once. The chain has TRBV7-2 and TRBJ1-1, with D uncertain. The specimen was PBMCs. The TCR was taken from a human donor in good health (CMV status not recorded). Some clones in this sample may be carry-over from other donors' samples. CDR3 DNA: TGTGCCAGCAGCAGTTTAGAGTACCAGAACACTGAAGCTTTCTTT. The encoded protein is CASSSLEYQNTEAFF.